This is a list of T cell receptor beta chains from one sample in a study of blood T cell repertoires in COVID-19. Assay used: immunoSEQ multiplex PCR; TCRdb lists only in-frame clones, some missing. The table includes roughly 500,000 clones, 80% to 90% detected once. The sequencing sample was made of peripheral blood. These TCRs come from a man between 18 and 29 years old with COVID-19, enrolled during active disease. Each CDR3 is given with its conserved first and last residue. Each record gives: V gene, CDR3 protein.

V: TRBV30
CDR3: CAWNRISSTDTQYF

V: TRBV10-2
CDR3: CASRVSGSYEQYF

V: TRBV6-6
CDR3: CASSYLVGTGGNEAFF

V: TRBV5-6
CDR3: CASTYSGSLDEQYF

V: TRBV27
CDR3: CASSSGTSNTGELFF

V: TRBV6-5
CDR3: CASSLGLNQPQHF

V: TRBV13
CDR3: CASSEDRGSGTEAFF

V: TRBV11-2
CDR3: CASSLEVAGPYEQYF

V: TRBV2
CDR3: CASSEAGLAGGSYNEQFF

V: TRBV6-5
CDR3: CASSYSSLRGGELFF

V: TRBV19
CDR3: CASRFIGVDTEAFF